What follows are 28 T cell receptor beta chains derived from one specimen sequenced in a study of cytomegalovirus exposure and HLA in healthy donors. Amplification used 60 Vbeta primers and 13 Jbeta primers. Clones were read by immunoSEQ multiplex PCR, and TCRdb kept only the in-frame ones, dropping some. The repertoire holds some 160,000 clones, with around 80% as singletons. Sequenced material: PBMCs. These TCRs come from a male donor in good health and CMV-seropositive.

The genes are TRBV7-9 and TRBJ2-7; 8 bases fit TRBD1. The germline CDR1 and CDR2 sequences are SEHNR and FQNEAQ (reference sequence). Trimming took 5 bases from V and 6 from J; bases not matched to a gene: 21. The CDR3 contains 18 residues. The CDR3 protein is CASSPFGQGASQRSEQYF. In DNA, the CDR3 is TGTGCCAGCAGCCCATTTGGACAGGGAGCTTCTCAGAGGTCCGAGCAGTACTTC.

The V gene is TRBV2, the J gene TRBJ2-1; D unclear. CDR3 size: 12 residues. V lost 6 bases, J lost 6 bases, and 9 bases lay in between. Germline lookup yields CDR1 SNHLY and CDR2 FYNNEI. The CDR3 coding sequence is TGTGCCAGCAGCGGTCGTATCAATGAGCAGTTCTTC. This codes for CASSGRINEQFF.

The V call is TRBV28, the J call TRBJ1-4; no definite D call. This CDR3 has 14 amino acids. The germline V gene encodes CDR1 MDHEN and CDR2 SYDVKM. Trimming left V 5 bases short and J 0 bases short, with 7 bases between. CDR3 nucleotides: TGTGCCAGCAGTACACCTGCAACTAATGAAAAACTGTTTTTT. Translated, it gives CASSTPATNEKLFF.

The genes are TRBV5-4 and TRBJ2-4; D gene ambiguous. Deletions cut 7 bases from V and 0 bases from J, with 17 bases between. Germline assignment: CDR1 SGHNT and CDR2 YYREEE (reference sequence). This CDR3 is built from 16 residues. CDR3 loop: CASSETALLAKNIQYF. The CDR3 nucleotides read TGTGCCAGCTCGGAGACGGCGCTCCTAGCCAAAAACATTCAGTACTTC.

This clone was observed a few times. The gene calls are TRBV10-3 and TRBJ2-7, with TRBD1 matching over 11 bases. The CDR3 length is 13 residues. Germline CDR1 reads ENHRY; CDR2 reads SYGVKD. V was clipped by 10 bases and J by 2 bases; unmatched bases: 4. The chain's CDR3 is CASRDRGTYEQYF. CDR3 DNA sequence: TGTGCCAGCCGGGACAGGGGGACCTACGAGCAGTACTTC.

The rearrangement uses TRBV7-6 and TRBJ1-5; 8 bases agree with TRBD1. In germline, CDR1 is SGHVS, CDR2 FNYEAQ. V was clipped by 5 bases and J by 3 bases; unmatched bases: 12. The CDR3 extends over 17 amino acids. This chain's CDR3 is CASSPRGAGGLNQPQHF. Here the CDR3 DNA reads TGTGCCAGCAGCCCCCGAGGGGCAGGGGGCCTCAATCAGCCCCAGCATTTT. Complete variable domain (other parts from reference TRBV7-6 and TRBJ1-5): GAGVSQSPRYKVTKRGQDVALRCDPISGHVSLYWYRQALGQGPEFLTYFNYEAQQDKSGLPNDRFSAERPEGSISTLTIQRTEQRDSAMYRCASSPRGAGGLNQPQHFGDGTRLSIL.

CDR3 DNA: TGCGCCAGCAAAGGACAGGGGATCTATGGCTACACCTTC. It encodes CASKGQGIYGYTF. The V and J genes are TRBV10-1 and TRBJ1-2; 9 nucleotides match TRBD1. The CDR3 loop spans 13 amino acids. The V segment lost 7 bases and the J segment 4 bases; nucleotides outside the gene matches: 4. The V gene's germline CDR1 is WNHNN and CDR2 SYGVQD (reference sequence).

The rearrangement uses TRBV4-2 and TRBJ2-5; 10 positions agree with TRBD2. V lost 1 base and J lost 2; bases outside the gene matches: 4. Germline lookup yields CDR1 LGHNA and CDR2 YNFKEQ. The CDR3 runs 16 residues. The CDR3 region is CASSQGTSGLQETQYF. The DNA for the CDR3 is TGTGCCAGCAGCCAAGGGACTAGCGGACTACAAGAGACCCAGTACTTC.

This chain links TRBV15 with TRBJ2-7; D perhaps matches TRBD1 (5 bases). The germline V gene has CDR1 LNHNV and CDR2 YYDKDF (reference sequence). The CDR3 loop spans 14 amino acids. V was pared by 5 bases and J by 5 bases, with 16 bases between. The CDR3 here is CATSPRARADEQYF. In DNA, the CDR3 is TGTGCCACCAGCCCCAGGGCTAGGGCTGACGAGCAGTACTTC.

This clone has only one observation. V is TRBV25-1 and J is TRBJ2-5, with 10 bases lining up with TRBD2. There are 16 residues in the CDR3. J lost 5 bases, V lost 7 bases, and 13 bases had no gene match. Germline V gene sequence: CDR1 MGHDK, CDR2 SYGVNS. The CDR3 DNA sequence: TGTGCCAGCAAATCGGGTAGCGGGAGGTTCAGGGAGACCCAGTACTTC. This gives the protein CASKSGSGRFRETQYF.

The chain couples TRBV18 to TRBJ2-2; D unresolved. The CDR3 is 14 amino acids. Trimming removed 8 bases at V and 6 bases at J, with 16 bases between. Germline CDR1 reads KGHSH; CDR2 reads LQKENI. The CDR3 spells CASTPRGTPGELFF. CDR3 nucleotides: TGTGCCAGCACGCCCCGAGGAACCCCCGGGGAGCTGTTTTTT.

The rearrangement joins TRBV6-5 to TRBJ1-5; D gene ambiguous. Per germline, CDR1 MNHEY and CDR2 SVGAGI. The V end lost 6 bases, the J end lost 3 bases, and 15 bases lay between the germline ends. CDR3 length: 15 residues. CDR3 residues: CASSPFPGFNQPQHF. The DNA of the CDR3 is TGTGCCAGCAGCCCCTTCCCGGGGTTCAATCAGCCCCAGCATTTT.

The V gene is TRBV5-4, the J gene TRBJ2-7; 7 nucleotides line up with TRBD2. From germline, CDR1 is SGHNT and CDR2 YYREEE (reference sequence). The CDR3 has 15 amino acids. V lost 4 bases, J lost 0 bases, and 7 bases stayed unmatched. The CDR3 reads CASSPGGPSSYEQYF. The CDR3, as DNA: TGTGCCAGCAGCCCGGGGGGACCGAGCTCCTACGAGCAGTACTTC.

The chain uses TRBV11-2 and TRBJ1-1, with 9 positions matching TRBD1. Trimming removed 5 bases from V and 1 base from J; junction bases left unmatched: 8. CDR1 and CDR2 from the germline V gene are SGHAT and FQNNGV. The CDR3 runs 16 residues. CDR3 sequence: CASSPDRGRGNTEAFF. DNA for the CDR3: TGTGCCAGCAGCCCGGACAGGGGCCGAGGGAACACTGAAGCTTTCTTT.

This sequence joins TRBV12-5 and TRBJ2-1, with 16 bases identical to TRBD2. CDR1 LGHNT and CDR2 FRNRAP come from the germline V gene. J gave up 4 bases and V 9 bases, and 12 bases lay outside the gene matches. This CDR3 comprises 18 residues. CDR3 in DNA: TGTGCTAGCGTCCCGGGACTAGCGGGAGGGCCGGAATACAATGAGCAGTTCTTC. Its translation: CASVPGLAGGPEYNEQFF.

V is TRBV5-4 and J is TRBJ2-3, with unresolved D. Germline values: CDR1 SGHNT, CDR2 YYREEE (reference sequence). V was cut by 2 bases and J by 5 bases, with 9 bases left in between. This CDR3 comprises 13 residues. CDR3 coding DNA: TGTGCCAGCAGCTTACCCCCCGGAGATACGCAGTATTTT. It is translated as CASSLPPGDTQYF.

The chain combines TRBV6-1 with TRBJ1-2; 8 nucleotides line up with TRBD1. Germline loops: CDR1 MNHNS, CDR2 SASEGT. With V trimmed by 5 bases and J by 4 bases, 9 bases remained unmatched. The CDR3 has 15 residues. This CDR3 reads CASSLSGTGGYGYTF. The CDR3 DNA reads as TGTGCCAGCAGTTTATCCGGGACAGGCGGCTATGGCTACACCTTC.

This chain links TRBV7-2 with TRBJ2-3, with TRBD2 as a possible D gene (5 bases). CDR3 length equals 14 residues. V was shortened by 0 bases and J by 5 bases, with 9 bases between the two germline ends. Germline values: CDR1 SGHTA, CDR2 FQGNSA. CDR3 sequence reads: CASSLAGVGDTQYF. For the CDR3, the DNA is TGTGCCAGCAGCTTAGCGGGAGTAGGAGATACGCAGTATTTT.

The chain has TRBV5-1 and TRBJ1-2; possibly TRBD1 for D (5 bases). This CDR3 is 15 amino acids long. CDR1 and CDR2 from the germline V gene are SGHRS and YFSETQ. The germline V and J ends were trimmed by 2 bases and 4 bases, with 15 bases remaining between them. Written as DNA, the CDR3 is TGCGCCAGCAGCTTCCGGGGGTCGGACCTCTATGGCTACACCTTC. Protein product: CASSFRGSDLYGYTF.

The gene calls are TRBV29-1 and TRBJ2-3; TRBD1 is a possible D gene (6 bases). The V end lost 2 bases, the J end lost 5 bases, and 11 bases lay between the germline ends. The length of the CDR3 is 13 residues. CDR1 is SQVTM, CDR2 ANQGSEA, per germline. CDR3 in amino acids: CSVEIEQGDTQYF. The DNA for the CDR3 is TGCAGCGTTGAAATAGAACAGGGAGATACGCAGTATTTT.

This sequence joins TRBV14 and TRBJ2-3, with a tentative D call TRBD1 (5 bases). The germline V gene encodes CDR1 SGHDN and CDR2 FVKESK. The CDR3 extends over 12 amino acids. Trimming stripped 5 bases from V and 7 bases from J, with 10 bases between. The DNA for the CDR3 is TGTGCCAGCAGCACCCCAGGGAATACGCAGTATTTT. Translating gives CASSTPGNTQYF. The entire variable domain, with the rest obtained from reference TRBV14 and TRBJ2-3, is as follows: EAGVTQFPSHSVIEKGQTVTLRCDPISGHDNLYWYRRVMGKEIKFLLHFVKESKQDESGMPNNRFLAERTGGTYSTLKVQPAELEDSGVYFCASSTPGNTQYFGPGTRLTVL.

The rearrangement uses TRBV28 and TRBJ1-5; D possibly corresponds to TRBD1 (6 bases). The CDR3 totals 17 residues. Trimming shortened V by 2 bases and J by 4 bases, and 18 bases separated the two germline ends. CDR1 and CDR2 (germline): MDHEN, SYDVKM. The CDR3 region is CASSLGGGNRANQPQHF. The CDR3 DNA is TGTGCCAGCAGTTTAGGCGGGGGAAACAGGGCTAATCAGCCCCAGCATTTT.

The chain has TRBV6-1 and TRBJ2-7; 8 bases fit TRBD2. J was trimmed by 0 bases and V by 8 bases; bases with no gene match: 3. Per germline, CDR1 MNHNS and CDR2 SASEGT. The CDR3 consists of 13 residues. This CDR3 is CASAGGFSYEQYF. DNA for the CDR3: TGTGCCAGCGCGGGAGGTTTCTCCTACGAGCAGTACTTC.

V gene TRBV7-6 combines with J gene TRBJ1-2; 11 bases map to TRBD1. CDR1 SGHVS and CDR2 FNYEAQ come from the germline V gene. CDR3 size: 15 residues. The trim removed 0 bases at V and 3 bases at J, leaving 0 bases unmatched. The CDR3 region is CASSLAGQGDYGYTF. CDR3 coding DNA: TGTGCCAGCAGCTTAGCGGGACAGGGGGACTATGGCTACACCTTC. The full variable domain, with the rest looked up from reference TRBV7-6 and TRBJ1-2, is GAGVSQSPRYKVTKRGQDVALRCDPISGHVSLYWYRQALGQGPEFLTYFNYEAQQDKSGLPNDRFSAERPEGSISTLTIQRTEQRDSAMYRCASSLAGQGDYGYTFGSGTRLTVV.

The chain combines TRBV7-9 with TRBJ2-1, with D maybe TRBD2 (5 bases). Trimming shortened V by 2 bases and J by 10 bases, and 9 bases separated the two germline ends. The CDR3 is 12 amino acids. Per the germline V gene, CDR1 is SEHNR and CDR2 is FQNEAQ (reference sequence). CDR3 nucleotide sequence: TGTGCCAGCAGCTTATTAGCGTGGGAGCAGTTCTTC. Its translation: CASSLLAWEQFF.

The J gene is TRBJ1-1, the V gene TRBV19, with a weak D call TRBD1 (5 bases). The CDR3 is made up of 12 amino acids. Trimming removed 5 bases at V and 3 bases at J, with 7 bases between. Germline CDR1 and CDR2: LNHDA and SQIVND (reference sequence). CDR3 sequence: CASSAQDTEAFF. The CDR3 coding sequence is TGTGCCAGTAGTGCACAGGACACTGAAGCTTTCTTT.

The V call is TRBV7-3, the J call TRBJ2-3, with D tentatively TRBD1 (6 bases). This CDR3 comprises 15 residues. Trimming pared 2 bases from V and 4 bases from J, leaving 13 bases between. The germline V gene has CDR1 SGHTA and CDR2 FQGTGA. The CDR3 coding sequence is TGTGCCAGCAGCTTACAGGGGCGCGAGGCAGATACGCAGTATTTT. Translated, it gives CASSLQGREADTQYF. Full variable domain (remainder filled in from reference TRBV7-3 and TRBJ2-3): GAGVSQTPSNKVTEKGKYVELRCDPISGHTALYWYRQSLGQGPEFLIYFQGTGAADDSGLPNDRFFAVRPEGSVSTLKIQRTERGDSAVYLCASSLQGREADTQYFGPGTRLTVL.

The chain links TRBV19 to TRBJ2-7; 11 bases align to TRBD1. The CDR3 sequence is 14 residues long. V trimming: 7 bases; J trimming: 3 bases; junction bases outside the gene matches: 5. Germline CDR1 and CDR2: LNHDA and SQIVND (reference sequence). CDR3 coding DNA: TGTGCCAGTACCCGGACAGGGGGCCACTACGAGCAGTACTTC. Protein: CASTRTGGHYEQYF.